The 2 T cell receptor beta chains below come from one sample, sequenced in a study of graft-versus-host responses after intestinal transplantation. Assay: immunoSEQ multiplex PCR; the TCRdb copy retains only in-frame clones and omits some. The sample consists of more than 12,000 clones, around three fifths of them appearing once. The graft tissue was processed, and this released both intraepithelial and lamina propria lymphocytes. Sequenced here: ileum tissue, sampled 524 days after transplant. These receptors originate from a human patient who received an intestinal transplant, so some T cells may come from the graft donor.

This sequence joins TRBV6-6 and TRBJ1-5; 7 bases match TRBD1. Trimming took 8 bases from V and 3 from J; bases not matched to a gene: 10. Germline CDR1 is MNHNY and CDR2 is SVGAGI (reference sequence). The CDR3 runs 15 residues. The CDR3, as DNA: TGTGCCAGCGTCACAGGGGTCGGGCCCAATCAGCCCCAGCATTTT. Translation: CASVTGVGPNQPQHF.

The chain carries TRBV6-4 and TRBJ1-5; D unresolved. Trimming cost V 10 bases and J 6 bases, with 13 bases left between them. Looked up from germline, CDR1 is MRHNA and CDR2 is SNTAGT. The CDR3 totals 12 residues. The CDR3 reads CATRPVLQPQHF. The CDR3 DNA is TGTGCCACCCGCCCGGTCCTTCAGCCCCAGCATTTT.